These 12 T cell receptor beta chains were sequenced from one sample in a study of OX40 agonist ivuxolimab in advanced cancers. The assay was immunoSEQ multiplex PCR, and TCRdb's table has in-frame clones only and misses some. The sample holds over 60,000 clones, 84% seen once. This material consisted of CD4+ or CD8+ T cells sorted from blood, taken in a trial of the OX40 agonist ivuxolimab. The origin of the receptors is an adult with an advanced solid tumor such as melanoma, head and neck, liver or kidney cancer.

The V gene is TRBV9, the J gene TRBJ2-1; the match to TRBD2 covers 8 bases. The germline V gene has CDR1 SGDLS and CDR2 YYNGEE. The V segment lost 4 bases and the J segment 5 bases; nucleotides outside the gene matches: 14. This CDR3 region has 17 residues. CDR3 sequence: CASSSVQRPTSDNEQFF. The CDR3 DNA reads TGTGCCAGCAGCTCTGTCCAAAGACCGACTAGCGACAATGAGCAGTTCTTC.

The chain is built from TRBV6-5 and TRBJ2-7; 10 bases line up with TRBD2. With V trimmed by 0 bases and J by 4 bases, 0 bases remained unmatched. CDR3 size: 14 residues. The germline gives CDR1 MNHEY, CDR2 SVGAGI. The CDR3 here is CASSYSTSGYEQYF. The DNA for the CDR3 is TGTGCCAGCAGTTACTCGACTAGCGGGTACGAGCAGTACTTC.

This clone was seen once. The chain is built from TRBV29-1 and TRBJ2-7; TRBD1 matches 10 bases. Germline V gene data show CDR1 as SQVTM and CDR2 as ANQGSEA. There are 13 residues in the CDR3. V lost 5 bases and J lost 2; bases outside the gene matches: 3. The CDR3 DNA is TGCAGCGTTAAGGGGACAGGGGCCTACGAGCAGTACTTC. It translates to CSVKGTGAYEQYF.

The chain carries TRBV6-1 and TRBJ2-5; 10 bases fit TRBD2. From germline, CDR1 is MNHNS and CDR2 SASEGT. The length of the CDR3 is 14 residues. The V segment lost 5 bases and the J segment 2 bases; nucleotides outside the gene matches: 2. CDR3 sequence reads: CASSPAGGQETQYF. The CDR3 region has the DNA TGTGCCAGCAGTCCAGCGGGGGGGCAAGAGACCCAGTACTTC.

The chain carries TRBV7-9 and TRBJ1-3; maybe TRBD1 (6 bases). Germline assignment: CDR1 SEHNR and CDR2 FQNEAQ (reference sequence). This CDR3 is built from 16 residues. Trimming pared 3 bases from V and 0 bases from J, leaving 12 bases between. CDR3 amino acids: CASSFGQTNSGNTIYF. The CDR3 coding sequence is TGTGCCAGCAGCTTTGGACAGACAAACTCTGGAAACACCATATATTTT.

The genes are TRBV19 and TRBJ2-3; D is unclear. There are 15 residues in the CDR3. V gave up 3 bases and J gave up 4 bases, with 14 bases separating them. The germline V gene encodes CDR1 LNHDA and CDR2 SQIVND (reference sequence). CDR3 sequence reads: CASSMSTISADTQYF. The CDR3 region has the DNA TGTGCCAGTAGTATGTCAACAATCAGCGCAGATACGCAGTATTTT.

V gene TRBV18 combines with J gene TRBJ2-5; 13 bases line up with TRBD2. The CDR3 totals 16 residues. The trim removed 2 bases at V and 2 bases at J, leaving 2 bases unmatched. Germline values: CDR1 KGHSH, CDR2 LQKENI. The CDR3 coding sequence is TGTGCCAGCTCACCAGCGGGACTAGCGGGGCAAGAGACCCAGTACTTC. Its protein product is CASSPAGLAGQETQYF. Full variable domain (outside the CDR3, taken from reference TRBV18 and TRBJ2-5): NAGVMQNPRHLVRRRGQEARLRCSPMKGHSHVYWYRQLPEEGLKFMVYLQKENIIDESGMPKERFSAEFPKEGPSILRIQQVVRGDSAAYFCASSPAGLAGQETQYFGPGTRLLVL.

V and J are TRBV9 and TRBJ1-1; D perhaps matches TRBD1 (6 bases). The ends were cut back, 2 bases at V and 5 bases at J, with 16 bases in the middle. The CDR3 has 15 amino acids. CDR1 and CDR2 (germline): SGDLS, YYNGEE. CDR3 DNA sequence: TGTGCCAGCAGCGTCACGGGGGGCGGATATACTGAAGCTTTCTTT. This sequence encodes CASSVTGGGYTEAFF.

The gene calls are TRBV7-2 and TRBJ2-7; D is unclear. CDR1 SGHTA and CDR2 FQGNSA come from the germline V gene. CDR3 length equals 13 residues. V gave up 5 bases and J gave up 1 base, with 9 bases separating them. CDR3: CASSPRTSYEQYF. CDR3 sequence (DNA): TGTGCCAGCAGCCCGCGGACGTCCTACGAGCAGTACTTC. The full variable domain, with the rest looked up from reference TRBV7-2 and TRBJ2-7, is GAGVSQSPSNKVTEKGKDVELRCDPISGHTALYWYRQSLGQGLEFLIYFQGNSAPDKSGLPSDRFSAERTGGSVSTLTIQRTQQEDSAVYLCASSPRTSYEQYFGPGTRLTVT.

The J gene is TRBJ1-2, the V gene TRBV7-9; D ambiguous. The CDR3 covers 13 residues. Per germline, CDR1 SEHNR and CDR2 FQNEAQ (reference sequence). V was cut by 6 bases and J by 8 bases, with 16 bases left in between. CDR3: CASRPTLSSGYTF. CDR3 in DNA: TGTGCCAGCAGGCCTACACTTTCCTCCGGCTACACCTTC.

CDR3 coding DNA: TGTGCCAGCAGCCCCCCGAATGAAAAACTGTTTTTT. This codes for CASSPPNEKLFF. The chain uses TRBV28 and TRBJ1-4; D remains unclear. V shed 6 bases and J shed 5 bases, with 7 bases lying between them. The CDR3 is 12 amino acids. Germline values: CDR1 MDHEN, CDR2 SYDVKM.

The chain's CDR3 is CASSLATSGIETQYF. DNA of the CDR3: TGTGCCAGCAGTTTAGCTACTAGCGGCATAGAGACCCAGTACTTC. The chain employs TRBV6-5 and TRBJ2-5; 8 bases fit TRBD2. This CDR3 region has 15 residues. Germline V lookup: CDR1 MNHEY, CDR2 SVGAGI. Germline trimming cut 4 bases from V and 4 bases from J; bases unmatched to any gene: 8.